This note documents a single T cell receptor beta chain sequence. Its antigen target is currently unknown. One base away there is no much larger clone; base qualities are not given. This record belongs to a study of blood T cells in healthy people across ages (dated by TCRdb to between 2014 and 2017). For the wider study: In model experiments, roughly one uniquely barcoded TCR beta cDNA molecule per two T cells was captured by template switching. To track age-related changes in TCR beta repertoire diversity, the study relied on deep sequencing normalized with unique cDNA molecular identifiers. The donors were divided into four age groups: young (average roughly 17 years), middle-aged (almost 40), aged (about 62) and long-lived (82). For two donors (one aged 18 to 30 and one aged 80 or older), the study analyzed two additional independent replicas of 1 million unique cDNA reads from the same blood draw. To avoid experimental bias, donors of different ages were randomly spread across the sequencing lanes.

General conclusions and limits of the study: Compared with the aged group, the long-lived group had more naive CD4+ T cells, fewer expanded clones and increased TCR diversity, a pattern suggesting age selection. Because profiling used bulk unsorted PBMCs, naive and antigen-experienced compartments could not be compared conclusively. As age increased, observed TCR beta diversity per million T cells dropped in a roughly linear way, and a significant reduction was already evident by age around 41. Total diversity estimates from one million sequenced T cells were considered lower bounds and underestimates. Because the CMV infection status of the donors was unknown, age-related changes in expanded clonotypes may potentially have been confounded. There was a strong correlation between observed TCR beta diversity and the percentage of naive T cells measured by flow cytometry.

Including cysteine and phenylalanine, the CDR3 has 18 amino acids. The CDR3 DNA has 54 bases and is translated from base 1. Compared with germline, V lacks 4 bases and J lacks 4 bases; bases without a gene match: 12. Looking up the germline V gene yields CDR1 SGHAT and CDR2 FQNNGV. The library relied on 5' RACE. The data were produced on an Illumina HiSeq 2500. A second PCR of roughly 7 to 11 cycles was performed with a sample-barcoded 5' primer and a J-beta primer mix. Each TCR beta cDNA molecule received a unique molecular identifier from a template-switch 5' adaptor carrying 12 random nucleotides. Each sample yielded at least 3 million CDR3-containing paired-end reads. First-strand cDNA synthesis was performed from all RNA using the Mint cDNA synthesis kit, with priming by a TRBC-specific oligonucleotide. Following uracil-DNA glycosylase treatment, all cDNA underwent a first 18-cycle PCR with the universal primers M1SS and BC2_uni_R. Processing in the source paper ran as follows. For normalization, 1 million high-quality reads were randomly selected from each sample, with every read carrying a distinct molecular identifier. Reads sharing molecular identifiers were discarded rather than binned into consensus sequences. MiTCR, run with a Q25 quality threshold and the strictest error-elimination algorithm, handled CDR3 identification, clonotype clustering and error correction. Lower-bound total TCR beta diversity was estimated with a nonparametric unseen species model using Euler transformation. The raw public reads went through TCRdb reprocessing: fastp at Q25, MiXCR clone calling, in-frame beta chains kept. Each CDR3 protein appears once, grouped with its most common genes and DNA. The V and J calls and clone size are TCRdb's, not the authors'. The sample contains hundreds of thousands of distinct CDR3 sequences, around 50% of them found a single time. The ten largest clones add up to roughly 13% of the sample.

The 40 or so donors, aged roughly 6 to 95 years, were systemically healthy Caucasian individuals from Russia. Approximately 10 milliliters of peripheral blood were collected from each donor into EDTA-treated Vacutainer tubes. Ficoll-Paque density-gradient centrifugation was used to isolate PBMCs, with at least 6 million per sample. Trizol reagent was used to extract total RNA from the PBMCs, yielding at least 5.5 micrograms per sample. For every donor, an aliquot of PBMCs went through flow cytometry to measure the percentages of naive CD45RAhigh/CD27high T cells. Sequenced material: blood. The V gene is TRBV11-2 and the J gene is TRBJ2-1; 11 nucleotides in the junction match TRBD2. The receptor's source is a woman of 80 years or more in good health. The DNA reads TGTGCCAGCAGCTGGTTTGGGACTAGCGGAACCTTTTACAATGAGCAGTTCTTC. This sequence encodes CASSWFGTSGTFYNEQFF.